A selection of T cell receptor beta chains follows, all from one sample in a study of patients and donors after allogeneic stem cell transplantation. TCRdb recomputed calls from the RT-PCR reads with MiXCR, one row per CDR3 protein. This sample has over 150,000 distinct CDR3 sequences, with approximately 30% found just once. The sequenced sample was blood, either unsorted or a sorted T cell fraction (not recorded which). The receptors were sampled from a human donor who was either an allogeneic HSCT recipient or a stem cell or donor lymphocyte infusion donor (not recorded which). It is not recorded whose cells these are; they may come from a transplant donor. CDR3s include the opening cysteine and the closing phenylalanine or tryptophan. The D gene is left open where the match is weak. Clone size is given for some rows only: seen once, a few or many times, or a class if the clone is expanded.

clone_size j_call v_call d_call cdr3_aa
medium-sized TRBJ1-4 TRBV10-3 - CAIKDNTRDEKLFF
- TRBJ2-3 TRBV5-1 TRBD2 CASSTSGITGTQYF
- TRBJ2-2 TRBV21-1 - CASSKMKGTPGELFF
- TRBJ2-6 TRBV6-2/TRBV6-3 TRBD1 CASSYGQALSGANVLTF
- TRBJ2-2 TRBV5-6 - CASSPDSTGELFF
many TRBJ1-2 TRBV5-1 - CASSFGDNNYGYTF
- TRBJ1-2 TRBV4-2 - CASSPLDRTSGYGYTF
few TRBJ2-1 TRBV3-1 - CASSPYGMGGEQFF
few TRBJ2-6 TRBV6-5 - CASRPSFTAVAGANVLTF
- TRBJ2-1 TRBV11-2 TRBD2 CASSFVPGLAGGYNEQFF
- TRBJ2-3 TRBV7-6 TRBD2 CASSPRLAGGGDTQYF
- TRBJ2-7 TRBV28 - CASSYLNLGPHEQYF
many TRBJ1-5 TRBV28 - CASSLERINQPQHF
few TRBJ1-2 TRBV28 - CASSEQGKGYTF
few TRBJ2-2 TRBV20-1 - CSARDDLHGELFF
many TRBJ1-2 TRBV12-3/TRBV12-4 - CASSLVGTGNYGYTF